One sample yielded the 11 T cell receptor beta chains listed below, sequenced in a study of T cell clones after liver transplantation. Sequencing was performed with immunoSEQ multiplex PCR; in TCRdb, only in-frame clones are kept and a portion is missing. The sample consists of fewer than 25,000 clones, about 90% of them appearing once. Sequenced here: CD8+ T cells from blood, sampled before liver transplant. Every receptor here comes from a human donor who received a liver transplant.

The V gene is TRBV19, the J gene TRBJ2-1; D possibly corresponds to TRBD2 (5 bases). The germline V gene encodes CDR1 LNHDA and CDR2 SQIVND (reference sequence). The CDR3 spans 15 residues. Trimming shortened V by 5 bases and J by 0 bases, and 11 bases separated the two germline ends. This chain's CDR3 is CASSEVAGSYNEQFF. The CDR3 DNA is TGTGCCAGTAGTGAAGTGGCGGGCTCCTACAATGAGCAGTTCTTC.

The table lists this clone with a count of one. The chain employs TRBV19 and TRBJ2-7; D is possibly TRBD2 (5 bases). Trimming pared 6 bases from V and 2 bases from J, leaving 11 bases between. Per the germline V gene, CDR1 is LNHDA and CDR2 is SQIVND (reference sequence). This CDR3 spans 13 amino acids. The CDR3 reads CASSWTVTYEQYF. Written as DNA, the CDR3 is TGTGCCAGTAGCTGGACTGTAACCTACGAGCAGTACTTC.

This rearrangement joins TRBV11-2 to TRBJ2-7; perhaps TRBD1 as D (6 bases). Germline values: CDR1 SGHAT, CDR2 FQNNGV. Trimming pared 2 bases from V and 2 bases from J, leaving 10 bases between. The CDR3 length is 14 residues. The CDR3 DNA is TGTGCCAGCAGCTTACTGACAGGTCCCTACGAGCAGTACTTC. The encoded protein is CASSLLTGPYEQYF.

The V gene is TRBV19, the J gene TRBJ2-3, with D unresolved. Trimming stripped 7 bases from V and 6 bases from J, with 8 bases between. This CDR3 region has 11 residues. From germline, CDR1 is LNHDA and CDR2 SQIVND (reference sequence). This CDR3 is CASTDGDTQYF. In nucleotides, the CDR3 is TGTGCCAGTACCGACGGGGATACGCAGTATTTT.

The CDR3 nucleotides are TGTGCCAGCAGCCGAACCCCCGGGTCAGATGATAATGAAAAACTGTTTTTT. It codes for CASSRTPGSDDNEKLFF. This sequence joins TRBV7-9 and TRBJ1-4; D uncertain. This CDR3 has 17 residues. The V gene lost 5 bases and the J gene lost 4 bases, with 20 bases spanning the gap. In germline, CDR1 is SEHNR, CDR2 FQNEAQ (reference sequence).

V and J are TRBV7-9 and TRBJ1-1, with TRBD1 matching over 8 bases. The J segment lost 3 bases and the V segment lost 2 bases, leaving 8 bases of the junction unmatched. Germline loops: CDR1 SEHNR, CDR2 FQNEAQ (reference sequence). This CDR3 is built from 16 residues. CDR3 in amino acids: CASSLFAGGVDTEAFF. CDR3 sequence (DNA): TGTGCCAGCAGCTTATTCGCAGGGGGCGTTGACACTGAAGCTTTCTTT.

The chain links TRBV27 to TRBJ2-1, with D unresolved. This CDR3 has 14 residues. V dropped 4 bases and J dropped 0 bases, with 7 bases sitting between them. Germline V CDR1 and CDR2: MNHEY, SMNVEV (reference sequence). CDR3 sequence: CASSSIRSYNEQFF. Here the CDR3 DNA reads TGTGCCAGCAGTTCGATACGCTCCTACAATGAGCAGTTCTTC.

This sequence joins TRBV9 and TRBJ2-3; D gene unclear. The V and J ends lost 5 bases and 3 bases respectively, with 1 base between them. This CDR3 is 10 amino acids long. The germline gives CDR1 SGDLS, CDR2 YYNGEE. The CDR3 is CASSTDTQYF. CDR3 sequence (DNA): TGTGCCAGCAGTACAGATACGCAGTATTTT.

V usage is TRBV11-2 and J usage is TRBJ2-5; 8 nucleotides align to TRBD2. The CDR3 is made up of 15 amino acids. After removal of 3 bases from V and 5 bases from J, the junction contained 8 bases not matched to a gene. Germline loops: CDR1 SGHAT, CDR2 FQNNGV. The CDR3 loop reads CASSLGISGKETQYF. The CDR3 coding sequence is TGTGCCAGCAGCTTGGGGATTAGCGGGAAGGAGACCCAGTACTTC.

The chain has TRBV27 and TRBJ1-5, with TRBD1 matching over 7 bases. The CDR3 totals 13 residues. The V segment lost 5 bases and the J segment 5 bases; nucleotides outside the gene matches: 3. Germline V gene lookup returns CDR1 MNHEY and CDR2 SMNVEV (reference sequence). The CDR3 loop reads CASSTGDYQPQHF. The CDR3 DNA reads TGTGCCAGCAGTACAGGGGATTATCAGCCCCAGCATTTT.

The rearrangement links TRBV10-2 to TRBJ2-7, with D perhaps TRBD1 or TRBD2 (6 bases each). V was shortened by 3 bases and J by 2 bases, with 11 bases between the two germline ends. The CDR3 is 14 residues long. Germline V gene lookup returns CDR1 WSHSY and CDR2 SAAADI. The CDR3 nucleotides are TGCGCCAGCAGTGAAGGGGGGCTACCCTACGAGCAGTACTTC. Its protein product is CASSEGGLPYEQYF.